This TCR beta chain was documented in a study of control samples from healthy donors and cancer patients. Trimming removed 2 bases from V and 7 bases from J; junction bases left unmatched: 2. Germline assignment: CDR1 SGHNT and CDR2 YYREEE (reference sequence). The CDR3 runs to 12 residues. Produced via immunoSEQ multiplex PCR; TCRdb's table is partial and in-frame only. The sample includes about 80,000 clones, roughly 91% of them seen just once. This chain connects TRBV5-4 to TRBJ2-7, with 8 bases fitting TRBD1. This clonotype was obtained from a middle-aged man in good health. Sequences were obtained from blood. The CDR3, as DNA: TGTGCCAGCAGCTTCCGGACAGGGGAGCAGTACTTC. Translated, it gives CASSFRTGEQYF.